This T cell receptor (beta chain) was sequenced during a study of T cell repertoires in cytomegalovirus infection. Study summary: It was recently identified HLA-C-restricted and well-studied HLA-B-restricted CMV epitopes that the study used. Both a matching HLA type and CMV infection were indicated by public TCR beta signatures. Study-level results: CMV carriers with the relevant HLA were identified by cumulative public TCR beta family frequency. In two of eight donors, the top clonotype was HLA-C-restricted CMV-specific.

TCRdb reprocessed the reads via MiXCR and lists one record per CDR3 protein. The sample lists some 590,000 distinct CDR3 sequences, about 39% occurring once. This clonotype was detected a few times. Its target is unknown. The V end lost 8 bases, the J end lost 9 bases, and 7 bases lay between the germline ends. Germline CDR1 WSHSY, CDR2 SAAADI. The CDR3 runs to 9 residues. The source is a human donor in good health (CMV status not recorded). Some clones in this sample may be carry-over from other donors' samples. This specimen was cultured PBMCs, taken from culture after CMV antigen stimulation. This sequence joins TRBV10-2 and TRBJ2-5; D is undetermined. The CDR3 DNA reads TGCGCCAGCTTAATGGCCCAGTACTTC. Translation: CASLMAQYF.